The 24 T cell receptor beta chains listed next were all sequenced from one sample in a study of shared clonotypes between healthy human individuals. Clones were read by immunoSEQ multiplex PCR, and TCRdb kept only the in-frame ones, dropping some. The table lists around 450,000 clones, around 79% of them singletons. Sequencing used PBMCs. The receptors here all came from a woman aged 35 to 49 in good health. Some clones in this sample may be carry-over from other donors' samples.

The genes are TRBV7-2 and TRBJ2-7, with no clear D. Germline lookup yields CDR1 SGHTA and CDR2 FQGNSA. With 4 bases removed from V and 5 bases from J, the gap between germline ends came to 12 bases. The CDR3 spans 13 residues. The CDR3 coding sequence is TGTGCCAGCAGCTGGTTCAAGGGCGACGAGCAGTACTTC. The encoded protein is CASSWFKGDEQYF. Drawing the rest from reference TRBV7-2 and TRBJ2-7, the complete variable domain is GAGVSQSPSNKVTEKGKDVELRCDPISGHTALYWYRQSLGQGLEFLIYFQGNSAPDKSGLPSDRFSAERTGGSVSTLTIQRTQQEDSAVYLCASSWFKGDEQYFGPGTRLTVT.

The chain recombines TRBV29-1 with TRBJ2-5; the match to TRBD1 covers 12 bases. The J call may not be correct, given that the DNA end is closer to TRBJ2-7. This CDR3 is built from 14 residues. Germline V lookup: CDR1 SQVTM, CDR2 ANQGSEA. This CDR3 is CSVGGTGGSDEQYF. The DNA of the CDR3 is TGCAGCGTTGGGGGGACAGGGGGCAGCGACGAGCAGTACTTC.

The chain links TRBV15 to TRBJ1-2; no clear D. The CDR3 sequence is 17 residues long. Germline loops: CDR1 LNHNV, CDR2 YYDKDF (reference sequence). The V end was cut by 0 bases, the J end by 2 bases, with 16 bases between. DNA for the CDR3: TGTGCCACCAGCAGAGATCGAGCGAAGCGGATAAACTATGGCTACACCTTC. Protein sequence: CATSRDRAKRINYGYTF.

In this sample, this clone turned up many times. V gene TRBV5-1 combines with J gene TRBJ1-2, with 7 bases lining up with TRBD1. The ends lost 2 bases at V and 5 bases at J; junction bases unmatched: 6. The CDR3 contains 14 residues. Per the germline V gene, CDR1 is SGHRS and CDR2 is YFSETQ. CDR3 residues: CASSFRQGGYGYTF. In nucleotides, the CDR3 is TGCGCCAGCAGCTTTCGACAGGGCGGGTATGGCTACACCTTC.

V is TRBV14 and J is TRBJ2-3; D ambiguous. Trimming stripped 1 base from V and 5 bases from J, with 7 bases between. This CDR3 contains 13 residues. Germline CDR1 and CDR2: SGHDN and FVKESK. CDR3 region: CASSQGLGDTQYF. In nucleotides, the CDR3 is TGTGCCAGCAGCCAAGGGCTAGGAGATACGCAGTATTTT. The full variable domain, in which reference TRBV14 and TRBJ2-3 provide the parts outside the CDR3, is EAGVTQFPSHSVIEKGQTVTLRCDPISGHDNLYWYRRVMGKEIKFLLHFVKESKQDESGMPNNRFLAERTGGTYSTLKVQPAELEDSGVYFCASSQGLGDTQYFGPGTRLTVL.

Regarding this clone: This likely stems from a read error, as it lies one base from a far larger clone. The chain couples TRBV4-2 to TRBJ1-1; unclear D gene. CDR3 length: 14 residues. Germline values: CDR1 LGHNA, CDR2 YNFKEQ. The CDR3 here is CAGSPPLGNTEAFF. The CDR3 nucleotides are TGTGCCGGCAGCCCCCCCCTAGGGAACACTGAAGCTTTCTTT.

This rearrangement joins TRBV6-1 to TRBJ2-7; possibly TRBD1 for D (6 bases). There are 12 residues in the CDR3. Germline loops: CDR1 MNHNS, CDR2 SASEGT. The V end lost 8 bases, the J end lost 5 bases, and 13 bases lay between the germline ends. CDR3 bases: TGTGCCAGCGGTCAGGGGCCCCACGAGCAGTACTTC. This gives the protein CASGQGPHEQYF.

The table lists this clone with a few counts. The chain employs TRBV20-1 and TRBJ2-7; D ambiguous. Germline CDR1 reads DFQATT; CDR2 reads SNEGSKA (reference sequence). This CDR3 comprises 11 residues. The V end lost 6 bases, the J end lost 0 bases, and 6 bases lay between the germline ends. The CDR3 nucleotides read TGCAGTGCACAGTTCTCCTACGAGCAGTACTTC. Translated: CSAQFSYEQYF.

On this clone itself: Since a far larger clone is one base different, this is likely a read error. The V gene is TRBV5-4, the J gene TRBJ1-1; D is unclear. The germline CDR1 and CDR2 sequences are SGHNT and YYREEE (reference sequence). V lost 4 bases and J lost 3, with 13 bases in between. This CDR3 spans 14 amino acids. In DNA, the CDR3 is TGTGCCAGCAGCAATATCGCGGTTGACACTGAAGCTTTCTTT. It encodes CASSNIAVDTEAFF. The full variable domain, completed using reference TRBV5-4 and TRBJ1-1, is ETGVTQSPTHLIKTRGQQVTLRCSSQSGHNTVSWYQQALGQGPQFIFQYYREEENGRGNFPPRFSGLQFPNYSSELNVNALELDDSALYLCASSNIAVDTEAFFGQGTRLTVV.

The rearrangement joins TRBV5-1 to TRBJ2-5, with 10 bases lining up with TRBD2. Germline CDR1 SGHRS, CDR2 YFSETQ. CDR3 size: 16 residues. The ends lost 5 bases at V and 1 base at J; junction bases unmatched: 8. The CDR3 here is CASRPASGSFQETQYF. DNA for the CDR3: TGCGCCAGCAGGCCTGCTAGCGGGAGTTTCCAAGAGACCCAGTACTTC.

This clone occurred once. The genes are TRBV18 and TRBJ1-2; possible D gene TRBD1, 6 bases. The V gene's germline CDR1 is KGHSH and CDR2 LQKENI. CDR3 length equals 13 residues. V lost 4 bases, J lost 4 bases, and 10 bases lay in between. The CDR3 spells CASSLTGTYGYTF. For the CDR3, the DNA is TGTGCCAGCTCACTGACAGGAACCTATGGCTACACCTTC. The full variable domain, completed using reference TRBV18 and TRBJ1-2, is NAGVMQNPRHLVRRRGQEARLRCSPMKGHSHVYWYRQLPEEGLKFMVYLQKENIIDESGMPKERFSAEFPKEGPSILRIQQVVRGDSAAYFCASSLTGTYGYTFGSGTRLTVV.

V gene TRBV7-3 combines with J gene TRBJ2-1; a possible D gene is TRBD1 (5 bases). Trimming removed 2 bases from V and 2 bases from J, with 10 bases in between. Germline V gene data show CDR1 as SGHTA and CDR2 as FQGTGA. The CDR3 consists of 15 residues. The CDR3 region is CASSLVRAPYNEQFF. The CDR3 DNA follows: TGTGCCAGCAGCTTAGTCAGGGCCCCCTACAATGAGCAGTTCTTC.

This chain connects TRBV9 to TRBJ1-5, with 7 positions matching TRBD1. The CDR3 totals 15 residues. The trim removed 0 bases at V and 7 bases at J, leaving 7 bases unmatched. CDR1 SGDLS and CDR2 YYNGEE come from the germline V gene. CDR3 bases: TGTGCCAGCAGCGTAGAGGGGGCGCCGGGCCAGCCCCAGCATTTT. It codes for CASSVEGAPGQPQHF.

This chain connects TRBV6-5 to TRBJ1-2; D is unclear. V was clipped by 0 bases and J by 7 bases, with 9 bases between them. The CDR3 is 13 residues long. Germline V gene sequence: CDR1 MNHEY, CDR2 SVGAGI. The CDR3 nucleotides read TGTGCCAGCAGTTACTCAGGAAGATCTGGCTACACCTTC. It specifies CASSYSGRSGYTF.

The CDR3 nucleotides are TGTGCCAGCAGCGAGGCTGCCGGTTACGAGCAGTACTTC. Amino acid sequence: CASSEAAGYEQYF. This chain links TRBV7-3 with TRBJ2-7, with D unclear. CDR1 and CDR2 (germline): SGHTA, FQGTGA. This CDR3 comprises 13 residues. V was cut by 5 bases and J by 4 bases, with 12 bases left in between.

This clone was seen once. The rearrangement links TRBV7-6 to TRBJ2-5; 11 nucleotides match TRBD2. The germline gives CDR1 SGHVS, CDR2 FNYEAQ. This CDR3 is built from 16 residues. The V gene end was trimmed by 1 base and the J gene end by 5 bases; junction bases not matched to a gene: 6. The CDR3 nucleotides are TGTGCCAGCAGCTTAGTTACTAGCGGGAGTGGTGAGACCCAGTACTTC. Protein: CASSLVTSGSGETQYF.

The rearrangement links TRBV4-1 to TRBJ2-7; no reliable D call. Trimming removed 5 bases from V and 4 bases from J, with 24 bases in between. Germline CDR1 MGHRA, CDR2 YSYEKL. CDR3 length equals 17 residues. CDR3 nucleotides: TGCGCCAGCAGCGAACAATCCCTACCGCTCTCTACTTACGAGCAGTACTTC. Amino acid sequence: CASSEQSLPLSTYEQYF.

The V call is TRBV7-3, the J call TRBJ2-5; D gene uncertain. V lost 2 bases and J lost 4, with 8 bases in between. The CDR3 is made up of 13 amino acids. Germline-derived CDR1 and CDR2 are SGHTA and FQGTGA. The DNA of the CDR3 is TGTGCCAGCAGCTTACGGGTACGAGAGACCCAGTACTTC. This gives the protein CASSLRVRETQYF.

The table lists this clone with a few counts. V and J are TRBV6-6 and TRBJ1-2, with D perhaps TRBD1 (5 bases). V was cut by 6 bases and J by 7 bases, with 15 bases left in between. CDR3 length: 13 residues. Germline V gene sequence: CDR1 MNHNY, CDR2 SVGAGI (reference sequence). The CDR3 loop reads CASSRGARAGYTF. As DNA, the CDR3 is TGTGCCAGCAGCCGAGGAGCCAGGGCTGGCTACACCTTC.

This clone was found a few times. The chain carries TRBV6-6 and TRBJ1-5; possible D gene TRBD1, 6 bases. This CDR3 spans 14 amino acids. V shed 5 bases and J shed 4 bases, with 12 bases lying between them. The germline V gene has CDR1 MNHNY and CDR2 SVGAGI (reference sequence). CDR3 nucleotides: TGTGCCAGCAGTACCCAGGGGTTGAATCAGCCCCAGCATTTT. Translated: CASSTQGLNQPQHF.

The chain recombines TRBV19 with TRBJ1-6; D possibly corresponds to TRBD1 (5 bases). The V end lost 2 bases, the J end lost 13 bases, and 9 bases lay between the germline ends. CDR3 size: 12 residues. Germline CDR1 is LNHDA and CDR2 is SQIVND (reference sequence). CDR3 bases: TGTGCCAGTAGTATAACACGGGGGCCCCTCCACTTT. This translates into CASSITRGPLHF.

This rearrangement joins TRBV5-1 to TRBJ2-7; 11 bases map to TRBD2. Germline values: CDR1 SGHRS, CDR2 YFSETQ. After removal of 3 bases from V and 3 bases from J, the junction contained 2 bases not matched to a gene. This CDR3 comprises 14 residues. This chain's CDR3 is CASSSGLAVYEQYF. The CDR3 nucleotides read TGCGCCAGCAGCTCGGGACTAGCGGTCTACGAGCAGTACTTC.

The chain employs TRBV10-2 and TRBJ1-2; D gene uncertain. Germline assignment: CDR1 WSHSY and CDR2 SAAADI. CDR3 size: 13 residues. Trimming cost V 4 bases and J 3 bases, with 9 bases left between them. CDR3 coding DNA: TGCGCCAGCAGTGTGAGCGAGTACTATGGCTACACCTTC. Its protein product is CASSVSEYYGYTF.

The chain links TRBV10-3 to TRBJ1-4; D gene ambiguous. The CDR3 runs to 16 residues. The germline V and J ends were trimmed by 0 bases and 5 bases, with 13 bases remaining between them. CDR1 is ENHRY, CDR2 SYGVKD, per germline. CDR3 in amino acids: CAISESNRVGNEKLFF. In nucleotides, the CDR3 is TGTGCCATCAGTGAGTCGAACCGCGTTGGGAATGAAAAACTGTTTTTT.